This T cell receptor beta chain was recovered during a study of graft-versus-host responses after intestinal transplantation (TCRdb year 2021). Regarding the study in general: Recipients received multivisceral, liver-intestinal, or isolated intestinal transplants. Every recipient was given anti-thymocyte globulin induction, followed by roughly 3 years of maintenance tacrolimus and steroids. After intestinal transplantation, graft-versus-host and host-versus-graft alloreactive T cell clones in the graft, circulation and bone marrow were tracked using bulk TCR-beta CDR3 sequencing. To identify alloreactive clones, pre-transplant mixed lymphocyte reaction products were sequenced and then compared with unstimulated pre-transplant donor and recipient T cells. The cohort enrolled fewer than 25 intestinal transplant recipients including one retransplant, and a few patients lacking pretransplant specimens were excluded. A peak of at least 4% donor T cells among recipient peripheral blood mononuclear cells was the definition used for donor T cell macrochimerism. Rather than going through the commercial service, samples from a few later patients were sequenced in-house on an Illumina MiSeq and processed with MiXCR. Study-level results and caveats: Conclusions were limited by the relatively low number and heterogeneity of intestinal transplant patients. In the allografts of patients with donor T cell macrochimerism, GvH to HvG T cell clonal ratios were high. GvH clones were detected in recipient bone marrow, and some appeared earlier in ileal mucosa or blood, consistent with an intestinal mucosal origin. Early after transplant, declines in HvG clones were associated with peak levels of circulating GvH clones.

The library came from the immunoSEQ multiplex PCR assay. Adaptive Biotechnologies carried out high-throughput TCR-beta CDR3 sequencing of genomic DNA for most patients. The study's processing was this. Adaptive's ImmunoSEQ software was the source of the TCR sequencing data for 15 to 20 patients, while three other patients were processed with MiXCR and VDJtools. CDR3 nucleotide sequences shared between donor and recipient were removed because the origin of such sequences could not be assigned. To be classed as alloreactive, a clone needed at least 2-fold expansion over unstimulated cells and a minimum CFSE-low frequency of 0.002% (template counts) or 0.001% (read counts). Clones were considered mappable if detected in sequenced pre-transplant spleen, lymph node, or MLR CFSE-low populations of the donor or recipient. Cumulative frequency of alloreactive clones was calculated as a percentage of all sequences weighted by copy number. In TCRdb, the immuneACCESS table is reduced to in-frame sequences with V and J assigned. These tables do not hold every clone; where another copy was compared, an unresolved V gene accounts for under half, and the others remain unexplained. V and J calls and clone size follow that table, whereas D and trimming were derived from the DNA. For this sample there are some 31,000 clones; roughly 85% appear just once. Of the sample, roughly 12% is held by the ten largest clones.

Blood samples were collected up to 4 times in the first month after transplant and then at least monthly when available. As concerns this clone: This receptor's antigen is unknown. No much larger clonotype is one base removed from it; base qualities were not supplied.

The CDR3 runs 15 amino acids, cysteine and phenylalanine included. Only the CDR3 DNA stays, 45 bases, in frame from base 1. At the junction V is shortened by 6 bases and J by 0 bases; bases outside the gene matches: 8. The germline V gene yields MNHEY for CDR1 and SVGAGI for CDR2. This receptor was obtained from a human patient who received an intestinal transplant, so some T cells may come from the graft donor. The source material was PBMCs, sampled around 61 weeks after intestinal transplantation. The chain joins TRBV6-5 to TRBJ2-7, with 7 central nucleotides matching TRBD2. The DNA is as follows: TGTGCCAGCAGCCGTAGCGGGTCAAGCTCCTACGAGCAGTACTTC. This yields the protein CASSRSGSSSYEQYF.